These 17 T cell receptor beta chains were all obtained from the same sample, sequenced in a study of Tregs in tolerant kidney transplant recipients (dated 2019 in TCRdb). The transplants used related donors along with nonmyeloablative bone marrow transplantation, and in the human trials mixed chimerism was transient. The library came from the immunoSEQ multiplex PCR assay. The table was pulled from immuneACCESS by TCRdb, which kept in-frame rearrangements only. Such tables lose some clones; where checked, under half of the loss comes from unresolved V genes, and the rest has no known cause. This sample is represented by fewer than 95,000 clones; over 85% of them were singletons. Around 1.5% of the sample is held by the ten biggest clonotypes. The sample was CD4+ T cells from blood (PBMCs), taken 12 months after the transplant. These TCRs come from a human patient who received a combined kidney and bone marrow transplant. In patients who had a transplant, some T cells may come from the graft donor.

The V call is TRBV11-2, the J call TRBJ2-2, with D uncertain. The V gene lost 5 bases and the J gene lost 4 bases, with 11 bases spanning the gap. Germline CDR1 is SGHAT and CDR2 is FQNNGV. The CDR3 spans 14 residues. CDR3 in amino acids: CASSPQTVTGELFF. The DNA of the CDR3 is TGTGCCAGCAGCCCTCAGACTGTCACCGGGGAGCTGTTTTTT. Complete variable domain (other parts from reference TRBV11-2 and TRBJ2-2): EAGVAQSPRYKIIEKRQSVAFWCNPISGHATLYWYQQILGQGPKLLIQFQNNGVVDDSQLPKDRFSAERLKGVDSTLKIQPAKLEDSAVYLCASSPQTVTGELFFGEGSRLTVL.

This rearrangement joins TRBV10-3 to TRBJ2-5; perhaps TRBD1 as D (6 bases). Trimming shortened V by 5 bases and J by 4 bases, and 14 bases separated the two germline ends. Looked up from germline, CDR1 is ENHRY and CDR2 is SYGVKD. This CDR3 has 14 residues. The CDR3 DNA is TGTGCCATCAGTATCCAGACAGGCGCAGAGACCCAGTACTTC. This gives the protein CAISIQTGAETQYF.

The rearrangement joins TRBV6-5 to TRBJ2-7, with TRBD1 matching over 9 bases. In germline, CDR1 is MNHEY, CDR2 SVGAGI. The ends lost 6 bases at V and 3 bases at J; junction bases unmatched: 9. This CDR3 is built from 15 residues. The CDR3 sequence: CASSQTGQGFYEQYF. The CDR3 DNA is TGTGCCAGCAGCCAAACGGGACAGGGTTTCTACGAGCAGTACTTC.

The V call is TRBV29-1, the J call TRBJ2-2; a weak D match, TRBD1 (5 bases). Trimming stripped 2 bases from V and 1 base from J, with 8 bases between. This CDR3 region has 14 residues. From germline, CDR1 is SQVTM and CDR2 ANQGSEA. In nucleotides, the CDR3 is TGCAGCGTTGAACCGACAGAGAACACCGGGGAGCTGTTTTTT. Translated: CSVEPTENTGELFF.

The chain recombines TRBV19 with TRBJ1-2; TRBD1 matches at 11 bases. The germline gives CDR1 LNHDA, CDR2 SQIVND (reference sequence). J lost 6 bases, V lost 3 bases, and 6 bases had no gene match. CDR3 length equals 15 residues. The CDR3 DNA follows: TGTGCCAGTAGTATCAGGACAGGGGGCTCCGATGGCTACACCTTC. This translates into CASSIRTGGSDGYTF.

This sequence joins TRBV7-2 and TRBJ2-7; 7 bases are a match to TRBD2. Germline V gene sequence: CDR1 SGHTA, CDR2 FQGNSA. The CDR3 spans 14 residues. V lost 2 bases to trimming and J lost 5 bases; unmatched junction nucleotides: 6. CDR3 sequence reads: CASSLIAGTNEQYF. CDR3 sequence (DNA): TGTGCCAGCAGCTTAATTGCAGGGACTAACGAGCAGTACTTC.

The rearrangement joins TRBV18 to TRBJ1-2, with D perhaps TRBD1 (6 bases). The CDR3 is 13 residues long. Trimming shortened V by 4 bases and J by 10 bases, and 16 bases separated the two germline ends. CDR1 is KGHSH, CDR2 LQKENI, per germline. Here the CDR3 reads CASSQKTGVAYTF. CDR3 bases: TGTGCCAGCTCACAAAAGACAGGAGTAGCCTACACCTTC. Based on the CDR3 plus reference TRBV18 and TRBJ1-2, the full variable domain is NAGVMQNPRHLVRRRGQEARLRCSPMKGHSHVYWYRQLPEEGLKFMVYLQKENIIDESGMPKERFSAEFPKEGPSILRIQQVVRGDSAAYFCASSQKTGVAYTFGSGTRLTVV.

This rearrangement joins TRBV5-6 to TRBJ2-5, with no clear D. The V end lost 4 bases, the J end lost 5 bases, and 9 bases lay between the germline ends. This CDR3 region has 12 residues. The germline V gene encodes CDR1 SGHDT and CDR2 YYEEEE. In DNA form, the CDR3 reads TGTGCCAGCAGCCTACTCAAGGAGACCCAGTACTTC. Protein: CASSLLKETQYF.

This rearrangement joins TRBV12-1 to TRBJ2-2; TRBD2 reflects the table's D call only, with no check against the DNA. TRBV12-1 corresponds to a pseudogene. The CDR3 spans 15 residues. The CDR3 region is CASSFFPPNTGELFF. The CDR3 region has the DNA TGTGCCAGCAGCTTTTTCCCTCCTAACACCGGGGAGCTGTTTTTT.

The chain joins TRBV5-1 to TRBJ2-3; 8 bases line up with TRBD2. Germline assignment: CDR1 SGHRS and CDR2 YFSETQ. The CDR3 contains 14 residues. V trimming: 5 bases; J trimming: 3 bases; junction bases outside the gene matches: 5. This CDR3 reads CASRGGGRTDTQYF. The DNA for the CDR3 is TGCGCCAGCAGGGGCGGGGGGCGGACAGATACGCAGTATTTT.

The V call is TRBV30, the J call TRBJ2-4; the match to TRBD1 covers 8 bases. This CDR3 is built from 14 residues. Germline V gene sequence: CDR1 GTSNPN, CDR2 SVGIG (reference sequence). The ends lost 5 bases at V and 7 bases at J; junction bases unmatched: 10. CDR3 in DNA: TGTGCCTGGGACCCAGGGGGCTCTATGAACATTCAGTACTTC. This codes for CAWDPGGSMNIQYF.

CDR3 amino acids: CASSSRGSRYEQYF. The CDR3 nucleotides read TGTGCCAGCAGCTCCCGCGGGAGTCGGTACGAGCAGTACTTC. The chain couples TRBV7-9 to TRBJ2-7; 7 bases match TRBD2. Trimming removed 4 bases from V and 4 bases from J; junction bases left unmatched: 7. The germline CDR1 and CDR2 sequences are SEHNR and FQNEAQ (reference sequence). This CDR3 region has 14 residues.

The chain recombines TRBV7-7 with TRBJ2-2; 9 positions agree with TRBD1. The CDR3 contains 13 residues. Germline V gene sequence: CDR1 SSHAT, CDR2 FNYEAQ (reference sequence). The V segment lost 4 bases and the J segment 10 bases; nucleotides outside the gene matches: 4. The CDR3 loop is CASSSDRGEELFF. The CDR3 bases are TGTGCCAGCAGCTCCGACAGGGGGGAGGAGCTGTTTTTT.

The CDR3 sequence is CASSFSGGLYEQYF. For the CDR3, the DNA is TGTGCCAGCAGCTTTTCGGGGGGTCTGTACGAGCAGTACTTC. The rearrangement uses TRBV7-2 and TRBJ2-7; TRBD2 agrees at 7 bases. This CDR3 is 14 amino acids long. Germline V gene lookup returns CDR1 SGHTA and CDR2 FQGNSA. Trimming took 3 bases from V and 4 from J; bases not matched to a gene: 6.

The rearrangement links TRBV7-9 to TRBJ1-1; weak D call: TRBD1 (6 bases). The germline gives CDR1 SEHNR, CDR2 FQNEAQ (reference sequence). Trimming cost V 5 bases and J 1 base, with 14 bases left between them. CDR3 length equals 15 residues. The CDR3 DNA sequence: TGTGCCAGCAGCCCAAAGACAGGCGAGAACACTGAAGCTTTCTTT. Encoded protein: CASSPKTGENTEAFF.

The chain combines TRBV7-9 with TRBJ1-1; D unclear. V was trimmed by 6 bases and J by 4 bases, leaving 15 bases between them. The CDR3 is made up of 14 amino acids. Germline V lookup: CDR1 SEHNR, CDR2 FQNEAQ (reference sequence). The CDR3 loop reads CASSPGRRGTEAFF. The CDR3 DNA reads as TGTGCCAGCAGTCCCGGAAGACGGGGCACTGAAGCTTTCTTT.

The genes are TRBV19 and TRBJ2-3, with TRBD2 as a possible D gene (5 bases). The CDR3 runs 14 residues. Trimming shortened V by 6 bases and J by 1 base, and 11 bases separated the two germline ends. The germline V gene has CDR1 LNHDA and CDR2 SQIVND (reference sequence). CDR3 nucleotides: TGTGCCAGTAGAGGGATTAGCGGCACAGATACGCAGTATTTT. This sequence encodes CASRGISGTDTQYF.